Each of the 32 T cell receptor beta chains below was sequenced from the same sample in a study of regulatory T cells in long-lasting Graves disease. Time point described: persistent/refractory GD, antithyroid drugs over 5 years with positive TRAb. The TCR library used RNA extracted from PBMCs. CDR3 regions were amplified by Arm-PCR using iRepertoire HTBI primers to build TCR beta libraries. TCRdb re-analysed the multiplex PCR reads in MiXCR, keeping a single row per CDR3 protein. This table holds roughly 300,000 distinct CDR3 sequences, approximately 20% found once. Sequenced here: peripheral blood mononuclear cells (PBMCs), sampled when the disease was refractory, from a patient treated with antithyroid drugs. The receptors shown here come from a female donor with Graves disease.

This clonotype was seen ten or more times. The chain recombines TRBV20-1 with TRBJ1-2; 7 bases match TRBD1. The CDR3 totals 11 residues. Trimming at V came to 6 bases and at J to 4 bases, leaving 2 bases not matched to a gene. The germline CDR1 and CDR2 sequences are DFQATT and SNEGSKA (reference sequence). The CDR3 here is CSARTGYGYTF. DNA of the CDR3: TGCAGTGCGAGGACAGGCTATGGCTACACCTTC.

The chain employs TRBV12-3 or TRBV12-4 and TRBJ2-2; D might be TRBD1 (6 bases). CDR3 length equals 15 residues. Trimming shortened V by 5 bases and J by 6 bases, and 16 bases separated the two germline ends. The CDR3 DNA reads TGTGCCAGCAGTCAGAGCAACGACAGGCCCGGGGAGCTGTTTTTT. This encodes CASSQSNDRPGELFF.

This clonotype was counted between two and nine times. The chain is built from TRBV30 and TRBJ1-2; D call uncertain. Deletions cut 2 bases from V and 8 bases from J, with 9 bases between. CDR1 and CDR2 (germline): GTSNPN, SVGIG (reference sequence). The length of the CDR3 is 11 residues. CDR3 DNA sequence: TGTGCCTGGAGTTTGGGTGCAGGCTACACCTTC. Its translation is CAWSLGAGYTF.

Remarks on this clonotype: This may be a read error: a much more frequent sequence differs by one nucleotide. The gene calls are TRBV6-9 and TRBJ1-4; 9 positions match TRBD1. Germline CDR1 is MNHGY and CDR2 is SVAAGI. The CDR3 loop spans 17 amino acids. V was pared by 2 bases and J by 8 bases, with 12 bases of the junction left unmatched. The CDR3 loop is CASSYGPQGAPGEKLFF. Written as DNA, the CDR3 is TGTGCCAGCAGTTATGGCCCACAGGGGGCGCCGGGGGAAAAACTGTTTTTT.

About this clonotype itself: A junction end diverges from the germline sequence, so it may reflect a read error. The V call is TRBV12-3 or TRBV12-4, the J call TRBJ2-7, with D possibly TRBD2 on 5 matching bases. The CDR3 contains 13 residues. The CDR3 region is CASSPGLNYERYF. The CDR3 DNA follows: TGTGCCAGCAGCCCCGGACTGAACTACGAGCGGTACTTC.

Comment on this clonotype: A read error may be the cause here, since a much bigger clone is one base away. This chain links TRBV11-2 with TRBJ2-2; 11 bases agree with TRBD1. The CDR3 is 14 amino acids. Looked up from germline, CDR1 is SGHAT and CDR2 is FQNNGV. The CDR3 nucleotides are TGTGCCAGCAGCCGAGGACAGGGGGCCGGGGAGCCGTTTTTT. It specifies CASSRGQGAGEPFF.

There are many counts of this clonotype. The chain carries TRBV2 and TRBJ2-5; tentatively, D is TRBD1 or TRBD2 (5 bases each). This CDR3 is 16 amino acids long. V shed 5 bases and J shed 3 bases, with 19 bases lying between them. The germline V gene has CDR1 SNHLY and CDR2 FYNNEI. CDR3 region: CASSSFSGGTEETQYF. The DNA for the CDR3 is TGTGCCAGCAGTTCGTTCAGTGGGGGTACGGAAGAGACCCAGTACTTC.

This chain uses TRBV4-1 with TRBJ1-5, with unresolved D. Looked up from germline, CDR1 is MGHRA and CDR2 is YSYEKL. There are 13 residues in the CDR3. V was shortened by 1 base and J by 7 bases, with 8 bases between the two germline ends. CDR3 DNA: TGCGCCAGCAGCCAAGCATTGGAACAGCCCCAGCATTTT. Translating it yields CASSQALEQPQHF.

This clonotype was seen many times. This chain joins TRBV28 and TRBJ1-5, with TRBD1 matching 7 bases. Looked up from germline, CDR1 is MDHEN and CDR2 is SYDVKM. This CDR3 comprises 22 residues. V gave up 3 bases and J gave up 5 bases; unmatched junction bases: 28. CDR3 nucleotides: TGTGCCAGCAGTTTTAAAGGTCGAGTATGGAGAATAGACAGGGCCTACCATCAGCCCCAGCATTTT. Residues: CASSFKGRVWRIDRAYHQPQHF. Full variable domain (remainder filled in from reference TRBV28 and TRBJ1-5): DVKVTQSSRYLVKRTGEKVFLECVQDMDHENMFWYRQDPGLGLRLIYFSYDVKMKEKGDIPEGYSVSREKKERFSLILESASTNQTSMYLCASSFKGRVWRIDRAYHQPQHFGDGTRLSIL.

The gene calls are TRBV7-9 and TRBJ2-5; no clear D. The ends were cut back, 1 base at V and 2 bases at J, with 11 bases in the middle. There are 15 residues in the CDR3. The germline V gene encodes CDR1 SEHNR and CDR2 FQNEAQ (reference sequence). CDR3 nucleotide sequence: TGTGCCAGCAGCTTAGGGGGTTTGGGACAAGAGACCCAGTACTTC. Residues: CASSLGGLGQETQYF.

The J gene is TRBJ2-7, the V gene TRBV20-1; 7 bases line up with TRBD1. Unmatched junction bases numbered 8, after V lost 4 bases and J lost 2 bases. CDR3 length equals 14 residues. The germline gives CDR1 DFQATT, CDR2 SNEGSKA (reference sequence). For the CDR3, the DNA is TGCAGTGCTACATACAGGGGCTTGACCTACGAGCAGTACTTC. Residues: CSATYRGLTYEQYF.

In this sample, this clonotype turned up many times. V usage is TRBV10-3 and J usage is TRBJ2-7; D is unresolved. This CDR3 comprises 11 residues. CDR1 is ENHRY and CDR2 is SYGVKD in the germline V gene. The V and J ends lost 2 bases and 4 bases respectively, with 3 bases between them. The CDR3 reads CAISETYEQYF. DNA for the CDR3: TGTGCCATCAGTGAGACGTACGAGCAGTACTTC.

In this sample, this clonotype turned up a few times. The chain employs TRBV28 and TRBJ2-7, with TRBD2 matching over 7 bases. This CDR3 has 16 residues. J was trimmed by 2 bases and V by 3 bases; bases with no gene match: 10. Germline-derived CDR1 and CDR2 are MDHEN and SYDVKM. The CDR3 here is CASSFWGRSGAYEQYF. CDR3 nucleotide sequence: TGTGCCAGCAGTTTCTGGGGGAGGAGCGGGGCCTACGAGCAGTACTTC.

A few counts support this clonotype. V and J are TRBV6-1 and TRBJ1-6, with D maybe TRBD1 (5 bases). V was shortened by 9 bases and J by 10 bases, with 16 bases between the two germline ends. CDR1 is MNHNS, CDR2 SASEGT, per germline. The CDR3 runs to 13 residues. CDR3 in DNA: TGTGCCAGTTGGAGAGGGGCTCAGTCACCCCTCCACTTT. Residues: CASWRGAQSPLHF.

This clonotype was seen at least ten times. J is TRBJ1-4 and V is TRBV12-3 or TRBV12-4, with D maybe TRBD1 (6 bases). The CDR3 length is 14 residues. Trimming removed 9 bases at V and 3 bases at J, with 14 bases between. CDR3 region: CARAHRTANEKLFF. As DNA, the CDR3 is TGTGCCAGGGCTCACAGGACAGCTAATGAAAAACTGTTTTTT.

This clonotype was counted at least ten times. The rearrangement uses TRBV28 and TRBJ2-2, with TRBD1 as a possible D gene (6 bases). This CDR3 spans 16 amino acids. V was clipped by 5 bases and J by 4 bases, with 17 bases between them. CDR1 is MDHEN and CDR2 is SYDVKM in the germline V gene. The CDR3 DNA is TGTGCCAGCAGTGGTCCGGAACAGGGAGTCACCGGGGAGCTGTTTTTT. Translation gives CASSGPEQGVTGELFF.

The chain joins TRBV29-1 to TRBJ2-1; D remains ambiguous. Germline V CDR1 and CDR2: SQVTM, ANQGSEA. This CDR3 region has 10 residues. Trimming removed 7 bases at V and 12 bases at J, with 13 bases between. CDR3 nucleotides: TGCAGCGCCCACAAAGATGGGCAGTTCTTC. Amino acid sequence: CSAHKDGQFF.

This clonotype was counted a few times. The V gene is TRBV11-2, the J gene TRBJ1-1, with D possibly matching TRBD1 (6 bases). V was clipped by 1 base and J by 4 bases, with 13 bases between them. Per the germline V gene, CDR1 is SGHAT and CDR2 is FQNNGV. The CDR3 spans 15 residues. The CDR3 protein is CASSLAKAGVTEAFF. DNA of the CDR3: TGTGCCAGCAGCTTAGCCAAGGCAGGGGTCACTGAAGCTTTCTTT.

As DNA, the CDR3 is TGCAGTGCTAGAGATGTCCTCTCCTACGAGCAGTACTTC. Its translation: CSARDVLSYEQYF. The gene calls are TRBV20-1 and TRBJ2-7, with no clear D. This CDR3 is 13 amino acids long. V was cut by 0 bases and J by 0 bases, with 6 bases left in between. Per germline, CDR1 DFQATT and CDR2 SNEGSKA (reference sequence).

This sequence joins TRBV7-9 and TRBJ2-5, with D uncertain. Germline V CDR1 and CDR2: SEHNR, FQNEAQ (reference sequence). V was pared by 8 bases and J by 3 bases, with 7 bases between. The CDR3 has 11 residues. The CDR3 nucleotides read TGTGCCAGCGCTCTAAAAGAGACCCAGTACTTC. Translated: CASALKETQYF.

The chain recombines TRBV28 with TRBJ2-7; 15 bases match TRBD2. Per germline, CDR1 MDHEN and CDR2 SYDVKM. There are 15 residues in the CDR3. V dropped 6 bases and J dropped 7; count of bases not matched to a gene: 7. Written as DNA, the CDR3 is TGTGCCAGCAGCCCTGGACTAGCGGGAGGGGGGGAGCAGTACTTC. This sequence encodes CASSPGLAGGGEQYF.

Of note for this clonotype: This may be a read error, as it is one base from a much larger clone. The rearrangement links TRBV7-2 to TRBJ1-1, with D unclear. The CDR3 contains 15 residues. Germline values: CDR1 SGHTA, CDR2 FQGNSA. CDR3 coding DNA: TGTGACAGCAGCCCCCCTGGTATAGTGAGGTCTGAAGCTTTCTTT. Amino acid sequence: CDSSPPGIVRSEAFF.

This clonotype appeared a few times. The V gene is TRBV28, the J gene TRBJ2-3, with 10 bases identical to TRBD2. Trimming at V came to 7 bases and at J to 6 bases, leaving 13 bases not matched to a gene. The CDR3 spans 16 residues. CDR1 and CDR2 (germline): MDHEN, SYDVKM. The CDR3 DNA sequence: TGTGCCAGCACCGTGGCGATAGCGGGAGGAGGGGATACGCAGTATTTT. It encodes CASTVAIAGGGDTQYF.

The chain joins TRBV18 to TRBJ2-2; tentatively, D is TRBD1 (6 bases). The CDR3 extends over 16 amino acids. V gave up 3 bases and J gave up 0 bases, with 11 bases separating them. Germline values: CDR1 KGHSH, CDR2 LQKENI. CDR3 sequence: CASSPVRDTNTGELFF. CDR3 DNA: TGTGCCAGCTCACCCGTACGGGACACGAACACCGGGGAGCTGTTTTTT. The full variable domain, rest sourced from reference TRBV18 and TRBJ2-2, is NAGVMQNPRHLVRRRGQEARLRCSPMKGHSHVYWYRQLPEEGLKFMVYLQKENIIDESGMPKERFSAEFPKEGPSILRIQQVVRGDSAAYFCASSPVRDTNTGELFFGEGSRLTVL.

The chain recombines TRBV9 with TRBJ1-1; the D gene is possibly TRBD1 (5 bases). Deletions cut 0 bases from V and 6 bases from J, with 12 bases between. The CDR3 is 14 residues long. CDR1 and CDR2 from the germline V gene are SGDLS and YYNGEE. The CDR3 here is CASSVGALGPEAFF. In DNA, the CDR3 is TGTGCCAGCAGCGTAGGGGCGTTGGGGCCTGAAGCTTTCTTT.

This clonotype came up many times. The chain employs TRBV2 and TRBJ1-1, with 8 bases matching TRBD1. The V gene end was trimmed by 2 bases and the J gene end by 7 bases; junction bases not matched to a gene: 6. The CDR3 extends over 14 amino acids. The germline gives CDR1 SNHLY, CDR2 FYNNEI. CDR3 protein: CASSEQGALYEAFF. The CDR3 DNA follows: TGTGCCAGCAGTGAACAGGGGGCCCTTTATGAAGCTTTCTTT. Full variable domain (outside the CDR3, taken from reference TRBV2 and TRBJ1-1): EPEVTQTPSHQVTQMGQEVILRCVPISNHLYFYWYRQILGQKVEFLVSFYNNEISEKSEIFDDQFSVERPDGSNFTLKIRSTKLEDSAMYFCASSEQGALYEAFFGQGTRLTVV.

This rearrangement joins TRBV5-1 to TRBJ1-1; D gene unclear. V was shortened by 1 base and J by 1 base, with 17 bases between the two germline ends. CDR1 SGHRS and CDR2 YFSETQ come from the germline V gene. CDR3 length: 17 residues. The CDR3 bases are TGCGCCAGCAGCTTGCTGGGCGGGGTCACCTCGAACACTGAAGCTTTCTTT. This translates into CASSLLGGVTSNTEAFF.

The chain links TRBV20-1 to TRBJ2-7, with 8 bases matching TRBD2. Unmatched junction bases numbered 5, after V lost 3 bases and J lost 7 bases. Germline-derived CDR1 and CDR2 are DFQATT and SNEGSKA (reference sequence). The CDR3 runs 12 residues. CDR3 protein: CSASAGGREQYF. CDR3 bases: TGCAGTGCTAGTGCGGGGGGTCGGGAGCAGTACTTC.

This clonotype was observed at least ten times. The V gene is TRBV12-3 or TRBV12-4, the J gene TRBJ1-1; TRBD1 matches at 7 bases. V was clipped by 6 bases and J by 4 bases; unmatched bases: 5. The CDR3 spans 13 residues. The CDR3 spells CASSPQGLTEAFF. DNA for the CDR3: TGTGCCAGCAGCCCACAGGGGCTCACTGAAGCTTTCTTT.

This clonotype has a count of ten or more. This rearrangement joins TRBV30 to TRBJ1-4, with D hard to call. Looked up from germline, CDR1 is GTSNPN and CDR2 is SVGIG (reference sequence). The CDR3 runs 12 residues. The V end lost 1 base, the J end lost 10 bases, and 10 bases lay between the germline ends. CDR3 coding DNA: TGTGCCTGGAGTGCTTCATCGGGAAAACTGTTTTTT. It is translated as CAWSASSGKLFF.

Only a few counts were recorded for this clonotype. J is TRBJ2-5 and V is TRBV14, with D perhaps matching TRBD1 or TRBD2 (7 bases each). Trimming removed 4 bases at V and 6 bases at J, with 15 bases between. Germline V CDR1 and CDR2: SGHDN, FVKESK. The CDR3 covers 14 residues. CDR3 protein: CASSPTRGGKTQYF. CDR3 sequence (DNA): TGTGCCAGCAGCCCCACCAGGGGGGGAAAGACCCAGTACTTC.

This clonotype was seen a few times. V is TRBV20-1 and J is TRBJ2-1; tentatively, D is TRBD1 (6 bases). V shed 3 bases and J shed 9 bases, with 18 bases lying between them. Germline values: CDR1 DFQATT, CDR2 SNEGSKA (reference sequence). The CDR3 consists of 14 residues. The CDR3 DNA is TGCAGTGCTAGCACGTGGGGGCTGGGTTCTGAGCAGTTCTTC. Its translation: CSASTWGLGSEQFF.